Listed below are T cell receptor beta chains from one sample, sequenced in a study of T cell repertoires in cytomegalovirus infection. TCRdb redid the calling of the reads with MiXCR, one entry per CDR3 protein. The table lists about 180,000 distinct CDR3 sequences, about 20% of them singletons. These receptors have no identified antigens. Sequencing was performed on CD8+ T cells from cultured PBMCs, taken from culture after CMV antigen stimulation. Every receptor here comes from a human donor in good health (CMV status not recorded). Some clones in this sample may be carry-over from other donors' samples. The CDR3 runs from the conserved cysteine through the conserved F or W. D genes are given only for firm matches. Size values are once, few and many counts, or a class for expanded clones, and some rows have none.

abundance: few
v_gene: TRBV12-5
d_gene: NA
j_gene: TRBJ1-5
CDR3aa: CASGPGTPNQPQHF
CDR3nt: TGTGCTAGTGGGCCCGGGACACCAAATCAGCCCCAGCATTTT

abundance: NA
v_gene: TRBV6-4
d_gene: NA
j_gene: TRBJ2-3
CDR3aa: CASSPGNMYF
CDR3nt: TGTGCCAGCAGTCCCGGGAATATGTATTTT

abundance: NA
v_gene: TRBV7-8
d_gene: TRBD1
j_gene: TRBJ2-2
CDR3aa: CASSSDRGQTGELFF
CDR3nt: TGTGCCAGCAGCTCAGACAGGGGGCAAACCGGGGAGCTGTTTTTT

abundance: NA
v_gene: TRBV2
d_gene: NA
j_gene: TRBJ2-7
CDR3aa: CAIQYRVHEQYF
CDR3nt: TGTGCCATTCAATACAGGGTCCACGAGCAGTACTTC

abundance: NA
v_gene: TRBV7-4
d_gene: NA
j_gene: TRBJ1-5
CDR3aa: CASSLSSRHNHQPQHF
CDR3nt: TGTGCCAGCAGCTTAAGTTCTCGACATAACCATCAGCCCCAGCATTTT

abundance: NA
v_gene: TRBV27
d_gene: NA
j_gene: TRBJ2-3
CDR3aa: CASSLMGPDTQYF
CDR3nt: TGTGCCAGCAGTTTAATGGGTCCTGATACGCAGTATTTT

abundance: few
v_gene: TRBV11-2
d_gene: TRBD2
j_gene: TRBJ2-1
CDR3aa: CASSLSTSGGYNEQFF
CDR3nt: TGTGCCAGCAGCCTCTCCACTAGCGGGGGGTACAATGAGCAGTTCTTC

abundance: few
v_gene: TRBV28
d_gene: TRBD1
j_gene: TRBJ1-5
CDR3aa: CASTHGQDGQPQHF
CDR3nt: TGTGCCAGCACTCATGGACAGGATGGTCAGCCCCAGCATTTT

abundance: NA
v_gene: TRBV7-2
d_gene: NA
j_gene: TRBJ1-6
CDR3aa: CASSFQPTGRNSPLHF
CDR3nt: TGTGCCAGCAGCTTTCAGCCGACAGGCCGTAATTCACCCCTCCACTTT

abundance: once
v_gene: TRBV7-3
d_gene: TRBD1
j_gene: TRBJ2-2
CDR3aa: CASSPTGTDHTGELFF
CDR3nt: TGTGCCAGCAGCCCCACCGGGACAGATCACACCGGGGAGCTGTTTTTT

abundance: many
v_gene: TRBV12-3/TRBV12-4
d_gene: TRBD1
j_gene: TRBJ1-5
CDR3aa: CASSSGGQALRNQPQHF
CDR3nt: TGTGCCAGCAGTTCCGGAGGACAGGCCTTACGCAATCAGCCCCAGCATTTT

abundance: few
v_gene: TRBV19
d_gene: NA
j_gene: TRBJ1-1
CDR3aa: CASSMAPVGSTEAFF
CDR3nt: TGTGCCAGTAGTATGGCCCCGGTAGGGTCCACTGAAGCTTTCTTT

abundance: NA
v_gene: TRBV7-9
d_gene: TRBD1
j_gene: TRBJ2-6
CDR3aa: CASSLEDRLWTGANVLTF
CDR3nt: TGTGCCAGCAGCTTAGAGGACAGGCTCTGGACTGGGGCCAACGTCCTGACTTTC

abundance: NA
v_gene: TRBV12-3/TRBV12-4
d_gene: NA
j_gene: TRBJ1-1
CDR3aa: CASSLFGGWATEAFF
CDR3nt: TGTGCCAGCAGTTTATTCGGGGGATGGGCCACTGAAGCTTTCTTT

abundance: few
v_gene: TRBV5-5
d_gene: NA
j_gene: TRBJ1-1
CDR3aa: CASSKVGGNTEAFF
CDR3nt: TGTGCCAGCAGCAAGGTGGGGGGGAACACTGAAGCTTTCTTT

abundance: few
v_gene: TRBV7-9
d_gene: NA
j_gene: TRBJ2-3
CDR3aa: CASSFPTVNTDTQYF
CDR3nt: TGTGCCAGCAGCTTTCCGACCGTAAACACAGATACGCAGTATTTT

abundance: NA
v_gene: TRBV14
d_gene: NA
j_gene: TRBJ2-5
CDR3aa: CASSQEGWETLETQYF
CDR3nt: TGTGCCAGCAGCCAAGAAGGGTGGGAAACCCTGGAGACCCAGTACTTC

abundance: few
v_gene: TRBV6-6
d_gene: NA
j_gene: TRBJ1-1
CDR3aa: CASSFPRGANTEAFF
CDR3nt: TGTGCCAGCAGTTTTCCCCGGGGGGCGAACACTGAAGCTTTCTTT

abundance: many
v_gene: TRBV29-1
d_gene: TRBD1
j_gene: TRBJ1-1
CDR3aa: CSVEAWLGQVNTEAFF
CDR3nt: TGCAGCGTTGAGGCGTGGCTGGGACAGGTGAACACTGAAGCTTTCTTT

abundance: NA
v_gene: TRBV12-3/TRBV12-4
d_gene: TRBD1
j_gene: TRBJ2-2
CDR3aa: CASSPGTGHRFGELFF
CDR3nt: TGTGCCAGCAGTCCCGGGACAGGACACAGATTCGGGGAGCTGTTTTTT

abundance: few
v_gene: TRBV20-1
d_gene: NA
j_gene: TRBJ1-1
CDR3aa: CSARVLGAGNTEAFF
CDR3nt: TGCAGTGCTAGAGTTCTGGGGGCAGGTAACACTGAAGCTTTCTTT

abundance: NA
v_gene: TRBV4-1
d_gene: TRBD2
j_gene: TRBJ2-7
CDR3aa: CASSQEGTSYEQYF
CDR3nt: TGCGCCAGCAGCCAAGAGGGGACTAGCTACGAGCAGTACTTC

abundance: NA
v_gene: TRBV19
d_gene: NA
j_gene: TRBJ1-5
CDR3aa: CASSARGGNQPQHF
CDR3nt: TGTGCCAGTAGTGCCAGGGGTGGCAATCAGCCCCAGCATTTT

abundance: NA
v_gene: TRBV19
d_gene: NA
j_gene: TRBJ1-1
CDR3aa: CASSMKPGQQKSIEAFF
CDR3nt: TGTGCCAGTAGTATGAAGCCGGGCCAGCAAAAATCCATTGAAGCTTTCTTT

abundance: NA
v_gene: TRBV7-6
d_gene: TRBD2
j_gene: TRBJ2-1
CDR3aa: CASSLWGGENNEQFF
CDR3nt: TGTGCCAGCAGCTTATGGGGGGGGGAAAACAATGAGCAGTTCTTC

abundance: NA
v_gene: TRBV29-1
d_gene: NA
j_gene: TRBJ1-3
CDR3aa: CSVVTGRAGNTIYF
CDR3nt: TGCAGCGTTGTAACTGGGAGGGCAGGAAACACCATATATTTT

abundance: NA
v_gene: TRBV11-2
d_gene: NA
j_gene: TRBJ2-3
CDR3aa: CASSLVFGDTDTQYF
CDR3nt: TGTGCCAGCAGCTTAGTGTTCGGGGACACAGATACGCAGTATTTT

abundance: NA
v_gene: TRBV5-4
d_gene: TRBD2
j_gene: TRBJ2-1
CDR3aa: CASSLEGGGLTYNEQFF
CDR3nt: TGTGCCAGCAGCTTGGAAGGCGGGGGGTTAACCTACAATGAGCAGTTCTTC

abundance: once
v_gene: TRBV9
d_gene: NA
j_gene: TRBJ2-2
CDR3aa: CASSVGITGELFF
CDR3nt: TGTGCCAGCAGCGTAGGGATAACCGGGGAGCTGTTTTTT

abundance: few
v_gene: TRBV7-6
d_gene: TRBD1
j_gene: TRBJ2-1
CDR3aa: CASWGQYNEQFF
CDR3nt: TGTGCCAGCTGGGGACAGTACAATGAGCAGTTCTTC

abundance: few
v_gene: TRBV4-1
d_gene: NA
j_gene: TRBJ2-5
CDR3aa: CASSSGGDLDETQYF
CDR3nt: TGCGCCAGCAGCTCGGGCGGGGATCTGGATGAGACCCAGTACTTC

abundance: NA
v_gene: TRBV6-2/TRBV6-3
d_gene: TRBD2
j_gene: TRBJ2-1
CDR3aa: CASSYGSTSGGAREQFF
CDR3nt: TGTGCCAGCAGTTACGGATCGACTAGCGGGGGGGCCCGTGAGCAGTTCTTC

abundance: many
v_gene: TRBV7-2
d_gene: NA
j_gene: TRBJ2-7
CDR3aa: CASSYRTDTYEQYF
CDR3nt: TGTGCCAGCAGCTACAGGACAGATACCTACGAGCAGTACTTC

abundance: medium-sized
v_gene: TRBV12-3/TRBV12-4
d_gene: TRBD1
j_gene: TRBJ1-1
CDR3aa: CASSAGQGNTEAFF
CDR3nt: TGTGCCAGCAGTGCGGGACAGGGAAACACTGAAGCTTTCTTT

abundance: few
v_gene: TRBV6-4
d_gene: NA
j_gene: TRBJ2-3
CDR3aa: CASSEGAGSTDTQYF
CDR3nt: TGTGCCAGCAGTGAGGGGGCAGGGAGCACAGATACGCAGTATTTT

abundance: NA
v_gene: TRBV12-5
d_gene: TRBD1
j_gene: TRBJ1-2
CDR3aa: CASGRGTDGYTF
CDR3nt: TGTGCTAGTGGCCGGGGGACAGATGGCTACACCTTC

abundance: few
v_gene: TRBV6-6
d_gene: NA
j_gene: TRBJ2-5
CDR3aa: CASSYFEAETQYF
CDR3nt: TGTGCCAGCAGTTACTTCGAGGCCGAGACCCAGTACTTC

abundance: few
v_gene: TRBV12-3/TRBV12-4
d_gene: NA
j_gene: TRBJ1-5
CDR3aa: CASSLGPQGYGNQPQHF
CDR3nt: TGTGCCAGCAGTTTAGGCCCACAGGGATATGGCAATCAGCCCCAGCATTTT

abundance: NA
v_gene: TRBV28
d_gene: TRBD2
j_gene: TRBJ2-2
CDR3aa: CASSREAWGAGELFF
CDR3nt: TGTGCCAGCAGCCGGGAGGCTTGGGGCGCCGGGGAGCTGTTTTTT

abundance: few
v_gene: TRBV7-2
d_gene: NA
j_gene: TRBJ1-1
CDR3aa: CASSLIWGREPEAFF
CDR3nt: TGTGCCAGCAGCTTGATCTGGGGGCGGGAGCCTGAAGCTTTCTTT

abundance: few
v_gene: TRBV7-9
d_gene: NA
j_gene: TRBJ1-1
CDR3aa: CASSDPAVLSPHEAFF
CDR3nt: TGTGCCAGCAGCGACCCGGCTGTCTTATCCCCTCATGAAGCTTTCTTT

abundance: NA
v_gene: TRBV7-2
d_gene: NA
j_gene: TRBJ1-6
CDR3aa: CASSLGGVYNSPLHF
CDR3nt: TGTGCCAGCAGCTTAGGGGGGGTGTATAATTCACCCCTCCACTTT

abundance: few
v_gene: TRBV7-2
d_gene: TRBD1
j_gene: TRBJ1-1
CDR3aa: CASSQGGVTEAFF
CDR3nt: TGTGCCAGCAGCCAAGGGGGCGTCACTGAAGCTTTCTTT

abundance: few
v_gene: TRBV7-9
d_gene: NA
j_gene: TRBJ2-3
CDR3aa: CASSSPGGTDTQYF
CDR3nt: TGTGCCAGCAGCTCCCCCGGCGGCACAGATACGCAGTATTTT

abundance: few
v_gene: TRBV6-6
d_gene: TRBD2
j_gene: TRBJ2-3
CDR3aa: CASRRLAVTDTQYF
CDR3nt: TGTGCCAGCAGAAGACTAGCGGTCACAGATACGCAGTATTTT

abundance: NA
v_gene: TRBV4-1
d_gene: NA
j_gene: TRBJ2-2
CDR3aa: CASAGREALTGELFF
CDR3nt: TGCGCTTCAGCGGGTAGGGAAGCCCTAACCGGGGAGCTGTTTTTT

abundance: NA
v_gene: TRBV12-3/TRBV12-4
d_gene: NA
j_gene: TRBJ2-1
CDR3aa: CASSFLVRFSSTDEQFF
CDR3nt: TGTGCCAGCAGTTTCCTAGTTCGGTTTTCCTCCACGGATGAGCAGTTCTTC